Following are 17 T cell receptor beta chains from one sample sequenced in a study of T cell repertoires in cytomegalovirus infection. These TCRs are of unknown antigen specificity. TCRdb reprocessed the reads with MiXCR, giving one entry per CDR3 protein. This table holds about 130,000 distinct CDR3 sequences, roughly a third found once. The sample in question was CD8+ T cells from cultured PBMCs, obtained from culture after CMV antigen stimulation. The receptors derive from a human donor in good health (CMV status not recorded). Some clones in this sample may be carry-over from other donors' samples.

This clonotype was picked up a small number of times. The chain employs TRBV7-2 and TRBJ2-7, with D possibly matching TRBD1 (6 bases). V dropped 4 bases and J dropped 3 bases, with 28 bases sitting between them. CDR3 length: 19 amino acids. Germline V gene lookup returns CDR1 SGHTA and CDR2 FQGNSA. CDR3 protein: CASSSRTVPAQTSFYEQYF. CDR3 bases: TGTGCCAGCAGCTCCCGGACAGTCCCAGCTCAGACAAGCTTCTACGAGCAGTACTTC.

CDR3 residues: CASSQDGSGGWNEQFF. The CDR3 DNA reads TGCGCCAGCAGCCAAGATGGTAGCGGGGGGTGGAATGAGCAGTTCTTC. The chain couples TRBV4-1 to TRBJ2-1; 10 nucleotides align to TRBD2. V was pared by 0 bases and J by 7 bases, with 6 bases of the junction left unmatched. CDR1 MGHRA and CDR2 YSYEKL come from the germline V gene. The CDR3 is made up of 16 amino acids.

The chain uses TRBV4-1 and TRBJ2-3, with D unresolved. The CDR3 is 16 amino acids. With 1 base removed from V and 2 bases from J, the gap between germline ends came to 13 bases. CDR1 is MGHRA, CDR2 YSYEKL, per germline. The CDR3 is CASSQGPTTNTDTQYF. The CDR3 nucleotides are TGCGCCAGCAGCCAAGGGCCCACCACCAACACAGATACGCAGTATTTT.

The chain uses TRBV7-4 and TRBJ1-2, with TRBD1 matching 9 bases. The germline gives CDR1 SGHVT, CDR2 SQSDAQ. Trimming removed 5 bases from V and 0 bases from J; junction bases left unmatched: 13. The CDR3 has 18 amino acids. This chain's CDR3 is CASSKDRGWEDSNYGYTF. Here the CDR3 DNA reads TGTGCCAGCAGCAAGGACAGGGGATGGGAAGATTCTAACTATGGCTACACCTTC.

The chain combines TRBV7-9 with TRBJ2-7; D is ambiguous. The CDR3 runs 12 residues. Deletions cut 6 bases from V and 3 bases from J, with 9 bases between. Germline V gene sequence: CDR1 SEHNR, CDR2 FQNEAQ (reference sequence). The CDR3 protein is CASSRFHYEQYF. For the CDR3, the DNA is TGTGCCAGCAGTAGGTTTCACTACGAGCAGTACTTC. The full variable domain, with the rest looked up from reference TRBV7-9 and TRBJ2-7, is DTGVSQNPRHKITKRGQNVTFRCDPISEHNRLYWYRQTLGQGPEFLTYFQNEAQLEKSRLLSDRFSAERPKGSFSTLEIQRTEQGDSAMYLCASSRFHYEQYFGPGTRLTVT.

The V gene is TRBV20-1, the J gene TRBJ1-3; D unresolved. CDR3 length equals 15 residues. CDR1 and CDR2 (germline): DFQATT, SNEGSKA (reference sequence). V was pared by 1 base and J by 3 bases, with 13 bases between. The CDR3 DNA is TGCAGTGCTAGAGCTGTGGGCTTCATTGGAAACACCATATATTTT. Protein: CSARAVGFIGNTIYF.

This clonotype showed up just a few times. The V gene is TRBV19, the J gene TRBJ2-1; D call uncertain. The germline V and J ends were trimmed by 3 bases and 5 bases, with 5 bases remaining between them. The germline gives CDR1 LNHDA, CDR2 SQIVND (reference sequence). The CDR3 sequence is 12 residues long. CDR3 sequence: CASSMFDNEQFF. The CDR3 DNA reads as TGTGCCAGTAGTATGTTCGACAATGAGCAGTTCTTC.

This clonotype was recorded at least ten times. The gene calls are TRBV15 and TRBJ2-5, with 9 positions matching TRBD1. Germline-derived CDR1 and CDR2 are LNHNV and YYDKDF (reference sequence). CDR3 length: 14 amino acids. V was clipped by 3 bases and J by 5 bases; unmatched bases: 4. The CDR3 nucleotides read TGTGCCACCAGCAGTGGGACAGGGAGGGAGACCCAGTACTTC. Encoded protein: CATSSGTGRETQYF.

Regarding this clonotype: This may be a read error, as it is one base from a much larger clone. This chain joins TRBV12-3 or TRBV12-4 and TRBJ1-6; no reliable D call. The CDR3 length is 15 residues. The V gene lost 3 bases and the J gene lost 11 bases, with 17 bases spanning the gap. Written as DNA, the CDR3 is TGTGCCAGCAGTTTCCGGGCTGACGCCTATCCACCCCTCCACTTT. This translates into CASSFRADAYPPLHF.

This clonotype was recorded many times. The rearrangement links TRBV7-2 to TRBJ1-1; no reliable D call. Germline V gives CDR1 SGHTA, CDR2 FQGNSA. CDR3 length: 18 residues. Deletions cut 5 bases from V and 2 bases from J, with 24 bases between. As DNA, the CDR3 is TGTGCCAGCAGCCAGTCCCCGCTCTTTAGGACGGCTAACACTGAAGCTTTCTTT. Its protein is CASSQSPLFRTANTEAFF.

This chain uses TRBV6-5 with TRBJ1-3; D remains ambiguous. The CDR3 loop spans 17 amino acids. The germline V and J ends were trimmed by 0 bases and 2 bases, with 14 bases remaining between them. The germline V gene has CDR1 MNHEY and CDR2 SVGAGI. CDR3 sequence reads: CASSYSLREGPGNTIYF. In DNA form, the CDR3 reads TGTGCCAGCAGTTACTCGCTTCGTGAAGGCCCTGGAAACACCATATATTTT.

V and J are TRBV6-6 and TRBJ1-5; D not certain. CDR1 and CDR2 from the germline V gene are MNHNY and SVGAGI (reference sequence). The CDR3 is 12 residues long. Trimming cost V 7 bases and J 0 bases, with 4 bases left between them. CDR3 coding DNA: TGTGCCAGCACCTATAGCAATCAGCCCCAGCATTTT. This sequence encodes CASTYSNQPQHF.

At least ten counts were recorded for this clonotype. The chain uses TRBV27 and TRBJ2-7; D may be TRBD2 (5 bases). Trimming removed 3 bases at V and 7 bases at J, with 13 bases between. Per germline, CDR1 MNHEY and CDR2 SMNVEV (reference sequence). The CDR3 covers 13 residues. The CDR3 DNA is TGTGCCAGCAGTTTCGGGCAGTCGGGGGAGCAGTACTTC. It codes for CASSFGQSGEQYF.

The gene calls are TRBV5-1 and TRBJ2-7, with a weak D call TRBD2 (5 bases). Germline CDR1 is SGHRS and CDR2 is YFSETQ. This CDR3 has 15 residues. V lost 0 bases and J 6 bases, leaving 16 bases between the germline ends. The CDR3 sequence is CASSLGRRGLSEQYF. The CDR3 nucleotides are TGCGCCAGCAGCTTGGGTCGCCGGGGATTGAGCGAGCAGTACTTC. Filled out from reference TRBV5-1 and TRBJ2-7, the complete variable domain reads KAGVTQTPRYLIKTRGQQVTLSCSPISGHRSVSWYQQTPGQGLQFLFEYFSETQRNKGNFPGRFSGRQFSNSRSEMNVSTLELGDSALYLCASSLGRRGLSEQYFGPGTRLTVT.

Here the CDR3 DNA reads TGTGCCAGCAGGCCCAGACAGGGGACCTACGAGCAGTACTTC. This encodes CASRPRQGTYEQYF. V usage is TRBV7-2 and J usage is TRBJ2-7, with 8 bases aligning to TRBD1. Germline CDR1 and CDR2: SGHTA and FQGNSA. The V segment lost 6 bases and the J segment 2 bases; nucleotides outside the gene matches: 6. The CDR3 contains 14 residues.

The chain joins TRBV7-2 to TRBJ2-5; TRBD2 matches 13 bases. This CDR3 is 17 amino acids long. V trimming: 4 bases; J trimming: 3 bases; junction bases outside the gene matches: 8. Germline CDR1 SGHTA, CDR2 FQGNSA. The CDR3 region is CASSSTSGGDRKETQYF. DNA of the CDR3: TGTGCCAGCAGCTCCACTAGCGGGGGGGATAGAAAAGAGACCCAGTACTTC.

The genes are TRBV12-3 or TRBV12-4 and TRBJ1-4; 9 bases map to TRBD1. The CDR3 covers 15 residues. The V and J ends lost 6 bases and 5 bases, in that order; junction bases with no gene match: 7. CDR3: CASSSPGQGNEKLFF. Here the CDR3 DNA reads TGTGCCAGCAGCTCTCCGGGACAGGGAAATGAAAAACTGTTTTTT.